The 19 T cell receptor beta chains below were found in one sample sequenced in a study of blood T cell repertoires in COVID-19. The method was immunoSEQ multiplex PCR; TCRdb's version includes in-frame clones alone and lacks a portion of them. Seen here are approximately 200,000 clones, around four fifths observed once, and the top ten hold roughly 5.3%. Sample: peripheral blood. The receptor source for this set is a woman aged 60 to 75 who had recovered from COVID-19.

DNA for the CDR3: TGTGCCAGCAGCCAACGGACAGGGGCCGGCGAGCAGTACTTC. Its protein product is CASSQRTGAGEQYF. The rearrangement joins TRBV3-1 (or the pseudogene TRBV3-2) to TRBJ2-7; TRBD1 aligns across 9 bases. The V gene end was trimmed by 2 bases and the J gene end by 6 bases; junction bases not matched to a gene: 5. The CDR3 consists of 14 residues. From germline, CDR1 is LGHDT and CDR2 YNNKEL (reference sequence).

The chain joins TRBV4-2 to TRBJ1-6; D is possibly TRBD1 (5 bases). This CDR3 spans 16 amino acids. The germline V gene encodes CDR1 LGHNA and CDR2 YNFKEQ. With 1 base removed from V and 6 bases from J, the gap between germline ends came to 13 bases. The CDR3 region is CASSQAWGGRNSPLHF. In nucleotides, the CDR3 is TGTGCCAGCAGCCAAGCTTGGGGGGGACGTAATTCACCCCTCCACTTT.

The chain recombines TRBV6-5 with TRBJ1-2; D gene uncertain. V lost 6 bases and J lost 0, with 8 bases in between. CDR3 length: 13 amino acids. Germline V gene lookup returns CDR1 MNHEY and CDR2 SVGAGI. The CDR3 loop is CASRVQANYGYTF. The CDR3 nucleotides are TGTGCCAGCAGGGTGCAGGCTAACTATGGCTACACCTTC.

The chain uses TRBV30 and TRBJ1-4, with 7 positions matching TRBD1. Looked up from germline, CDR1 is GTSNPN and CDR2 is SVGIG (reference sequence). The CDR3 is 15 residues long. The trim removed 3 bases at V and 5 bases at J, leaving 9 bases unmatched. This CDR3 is CAWSGRGPLNEKLFF. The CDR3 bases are TGTGCCTGGAGCGGAAGGGGGCCTCTGAATGAAAAACTGTTTTTT.

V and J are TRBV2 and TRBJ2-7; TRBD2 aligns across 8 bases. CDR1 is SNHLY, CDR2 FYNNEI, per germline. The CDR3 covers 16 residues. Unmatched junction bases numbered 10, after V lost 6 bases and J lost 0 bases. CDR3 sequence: CASSAERGRSSYEQYF. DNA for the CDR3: TGTGCCAGCAGCGCCGAGCGGGGGCGTAGCTCCTACGAGCAGTACTTC.

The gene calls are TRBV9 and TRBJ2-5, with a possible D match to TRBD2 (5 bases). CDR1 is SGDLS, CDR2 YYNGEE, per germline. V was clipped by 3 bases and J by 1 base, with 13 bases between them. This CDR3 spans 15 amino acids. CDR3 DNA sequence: TGTGCCAGCAGCGAGAGCGGAGACATCCAAGAGACCCAGTACTTC. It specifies CASSESGDIQETQYF.

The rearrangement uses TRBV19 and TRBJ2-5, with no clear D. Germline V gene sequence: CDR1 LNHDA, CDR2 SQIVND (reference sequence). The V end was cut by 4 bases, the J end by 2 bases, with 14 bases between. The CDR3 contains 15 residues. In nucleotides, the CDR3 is TGTGCCAGTAGTACGACCACCCCCGGGCAAGAGACCCAGTACTTC. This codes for CASSTTTPGQETQYF.

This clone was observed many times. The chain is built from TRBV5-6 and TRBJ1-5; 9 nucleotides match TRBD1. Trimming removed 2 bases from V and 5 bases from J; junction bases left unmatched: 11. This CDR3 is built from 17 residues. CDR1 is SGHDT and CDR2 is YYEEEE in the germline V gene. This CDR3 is CASSLGTGQGPDQPQHF. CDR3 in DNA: TGTGCCAGCAGCTTAGGGACGGGACAGGGTCCAGATCAGCCCCAGCATTTT.

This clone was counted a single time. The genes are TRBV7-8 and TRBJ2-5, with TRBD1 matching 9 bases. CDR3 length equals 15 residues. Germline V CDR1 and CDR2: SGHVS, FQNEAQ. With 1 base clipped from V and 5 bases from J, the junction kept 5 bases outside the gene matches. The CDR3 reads CASSLDRGRKETQYF. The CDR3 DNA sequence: TGTGCCAGCAGCTTAGACAGGGGGCGGAAGGAGACCCAGTACTTC.

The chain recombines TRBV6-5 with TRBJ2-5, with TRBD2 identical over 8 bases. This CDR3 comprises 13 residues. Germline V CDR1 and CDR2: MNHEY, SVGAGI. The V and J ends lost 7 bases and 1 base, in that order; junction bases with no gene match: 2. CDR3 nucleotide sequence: TGTGCCAGCAACGGGGGGGGCCAAGAGACCCAGTACTTC. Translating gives CASNGGGQETQYF.

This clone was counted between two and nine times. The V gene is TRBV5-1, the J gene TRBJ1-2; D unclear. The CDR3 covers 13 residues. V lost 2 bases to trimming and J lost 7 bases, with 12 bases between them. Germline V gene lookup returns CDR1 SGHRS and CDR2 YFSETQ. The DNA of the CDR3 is TGCGCCAGCAGCTTAGAGCAGGAGGGTGGCTACACCTTC. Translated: CASSLEQEGGYTF.

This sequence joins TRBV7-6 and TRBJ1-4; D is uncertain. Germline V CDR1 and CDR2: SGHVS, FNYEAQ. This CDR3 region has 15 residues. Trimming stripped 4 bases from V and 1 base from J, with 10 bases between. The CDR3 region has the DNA TGTGCCAGCAGCTCGCAGGCGGGAACTAATGAAAAACTGTTTTTT. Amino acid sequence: CASSSQAGTNEKLFF.

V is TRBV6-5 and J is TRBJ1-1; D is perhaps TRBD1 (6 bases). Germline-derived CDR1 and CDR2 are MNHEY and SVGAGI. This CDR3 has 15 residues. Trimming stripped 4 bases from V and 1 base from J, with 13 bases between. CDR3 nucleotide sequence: TGTGCCAGCAGTTTAACCGGGACACCGAACACTGAAGCTTTCTTT. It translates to CASSLTGTPNTEAFF.

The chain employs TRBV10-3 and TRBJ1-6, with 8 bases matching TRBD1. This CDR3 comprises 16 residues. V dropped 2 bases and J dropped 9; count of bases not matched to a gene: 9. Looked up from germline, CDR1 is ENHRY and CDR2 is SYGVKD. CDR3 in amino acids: CAISETGGTVGSPLHF. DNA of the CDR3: TGTGCCATCAGTGAGACAGGGGGTACGGTAGGTTCACCCCTCCACTTT.

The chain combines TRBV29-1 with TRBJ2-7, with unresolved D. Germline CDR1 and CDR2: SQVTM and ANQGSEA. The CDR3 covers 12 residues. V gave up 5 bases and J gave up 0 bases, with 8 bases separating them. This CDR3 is CSVIWSSYEQYF. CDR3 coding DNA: TGCAGCGTTATCTGGAGCTCCTACGAGCAGTACTTC.

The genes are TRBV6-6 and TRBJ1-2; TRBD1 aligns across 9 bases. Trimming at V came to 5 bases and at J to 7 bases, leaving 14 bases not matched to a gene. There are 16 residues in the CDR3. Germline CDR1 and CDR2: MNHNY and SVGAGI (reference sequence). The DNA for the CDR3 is TGTGCCAGCAGTGCCACCAGGGACAGGGAACAAGGTGGCTACACCTTC. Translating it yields CASSATRDREQGGYTF.

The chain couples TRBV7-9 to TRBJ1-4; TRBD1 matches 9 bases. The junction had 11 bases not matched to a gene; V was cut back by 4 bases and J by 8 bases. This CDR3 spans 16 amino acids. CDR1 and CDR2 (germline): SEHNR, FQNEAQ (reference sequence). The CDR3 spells CASSWTPTGGNEKLFF. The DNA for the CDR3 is TGTGCCAGCAGCTGGACTCCGACAGGGGGGAACGAAAAACTGTTTTTT. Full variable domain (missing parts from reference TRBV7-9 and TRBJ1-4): DTGVSQNPRHKITKRGQNVTFRCDPISEHNRLYWYRQTLGQGPEFLTYFQNEAQLEKSRLLSDRFSAERPKGSFSTLEIQRTEQGDSAMYLCASSWTPTGGNEKLFFGSGTQLSVL.

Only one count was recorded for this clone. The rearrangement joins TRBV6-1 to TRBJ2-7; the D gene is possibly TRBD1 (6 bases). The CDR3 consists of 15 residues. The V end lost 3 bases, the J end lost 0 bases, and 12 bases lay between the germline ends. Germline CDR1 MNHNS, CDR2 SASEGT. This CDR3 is CASSDRQGHSYEQYF. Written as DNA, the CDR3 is TGTGCCAGCAGTGACCGGCAGGGACACTCCTACGAGCAGTACTTC.

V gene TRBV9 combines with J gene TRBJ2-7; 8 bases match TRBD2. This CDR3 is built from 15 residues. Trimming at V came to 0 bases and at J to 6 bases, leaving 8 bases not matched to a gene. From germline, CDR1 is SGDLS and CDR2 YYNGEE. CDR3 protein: CASSVGGLAAPEQYF. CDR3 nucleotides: TGTGCCAGCAGCGTAGGAGGACTAGCAGCTCCCGAGCAGTACTTC.